This is a list of T cell receptor beta chains from one sample in a study of a mutant IDH1 vaccine in newly diagnosed glioma. The antigens of these receptors remain unknown. This table comes from immunoSEQ multiplex PCR, and its TCRdb copy is limited to in-frame clones, with some not included. The sample holds 30,000 to 40,000 clones, about nine tenths seen once. Here the sequenced sample was PBMCs, taken from a glioma patient whose treatment included an IDH1 peptide vaccine. These receptor sequences come from a woman between 40 and 50 years old with glioma. CDR3s include the opening cysteine and the closing phenylalanine or tryptophan. Fields, in order: D gene, V gene, J gene, clone size, CDR3 protein, CDR3 DNA. D genes are given only for firm matches. Clone sizes are given selectively: once, few, many, or a class where the clone is expanded.

>TRBD1|TRBV7-9|TRBJ2-2|NA
CASSPGTGEVGELFF
TGTGCCAGCAGCCCGGGGACAGGGGAGGTCGGGGAGCTGTTTTTT
>NA|TRBV7-9|TRBJ1-6|NA
CASSPPLDRGAGSPLHF
TGTGCCAGCAGCCCCCCCCTTGATCGGGGAGCGGGATCACCCCTCCACTTT
>NA|TRBV11-2|TRBJ1-3|NA
CASSLGNSGNTIYF
TGTGCCAGCAGCTTAGGAAACTCTGGAAACACCATATATTTT
>NA|TRBV9|TRBJ1-1|NA
CASRPGPASNTEAFF
TGTGCCAGCAGGCCGGGCCCAGCTTCGAACACTGAAGCTTTCTTT
>TRBD1|TRBV4-2|TRBJ1-5|NA
CASSQGDRGHQPQHF
TGTGCCAGCAGCCAAGGGGACAGGGGTCATCAGCCCCAGCATTTT
>NA|TRBV4-2|TRBJ1-5|once
CASSPLGSNQPQHF
TGTGCCAGCAGCCCCCTCGGTAGCAATCAGCCCCAGCATTTT
>NA|TRBV2|TRBJ2-6|NA
CASQRTAAPGGANVLTF
TGTGCCAGCCAGAGGACAGCCGCCCCCGGAGGGGCCAACGTCCTGACTTTC
>NA|TRBV10-1|TRBJ2-7|NA
CASSESTQPSYEQYF
TGCGCCAGCAGTGAGTCAACGCAGCCCTCCTACGAGCAGTACTTC
>TRBD2|TRBV10-2|TRBJ2-1|NA
CASSDPGGGTSYNEQFF
TGCGCCAGCAGTGACCCCGGGGGGGGGACGTCCTACAATGAGCAGTTCTTC
>TRBD1|TRBV25-1|TRBJ1-3|NA
CASRSGDRRNTIYF
TGTGCCAGCAGATCAGGGGACAGAAGAAACACCATATATTTT
>TRBD2|TRBV5-5|TRBJ2-2|NA
CASSSIRGGRTGELFF
TGTGCCAGCAGCTCGATACGGGGGGGCCGCACCGGGGAGCTGTTTTTT
>NA|TRBV9|TRBJ2-5|NA
CASSVPGLQETQYF
TGTGCCAGCAGCGTACCAGGGCTCCAAGAGACCCAGTACTTC
>NA|TRBV19|TRBJ2-1|once
CASSRRGEQFF
TGTGCCAGTAGTAGACGGGGTGAGCAGTTCTTC
>TRBD1|TRBV9|TRBJ1-1|once
CASSTTGGLTEAFF
TGTGCCAGCAGCACGACAGGGGGCCTTACTGAAGCTTTCTTT
>TRBD2|TRBV6-6|TRBJ2-5|once
CARTSGRAGETQYF
TGTGCCAGGACTAGCGGGAGGGCCGGAGAGACCCAGTACTTC
>NA|TRBV10-1|TRBJ1-2|few
CASNLPGGSNYGYTF
TGCGCCAGCAACCTGCCGGGGGGATCTAACTATGGCTACACCTTC
>NA|TRBV19|TRBJ1-5|NA
CASSTGAGQPQHF
TGTGCCAGTAGTACAGGGGCTGGTCAGCCCCAGCATTTT
>TRBD1|TRBV20-1|TRBJ1-2|NA
CSATTGRSYTF
TGCAGTGCCACGACAGGGAGGAGCTACACCTTC
>TRBD2|TRBV6-1|TRBJ2-3|NA
CASSEFSGGAGTDTQYF
TGTGCCAGCAGTGAATTTAGCGGGGGGGCCGGCACAGATACGCAGTATTTT
>NA|TRBV6-5|TRBJ2-4|NA
CASSYGYIQYF
TGTGCCAGCAGTTACGGTTACATTCAGTACTTC
>NA|TRBV19|TRBJ2-5|NA
CASKESRGTQYF
TGTGCCAGTAAAGAGAGCAGGGGGACCCAGTACTTC